This T cell receptor beta chain was documented in a study of breast tumors, draining lymph nodes, adjacent tissues. Study-wide points: Tumors had less TCR diversity than lymph nodes, more than nontumor tissue.

There are many counts of this clonotype. Its antigen is not known. TCRdb passed the multiplex PCR reads through MiXCR, listing each CDR3 protein once. The table includes about 270,000 distinct CDR3 sequences, roughly 31% detected once. Samples came from axillary lymph nodes draining the breast cancer. This CDR3 comprises 16 residues. Looked up from germline, CDR1 is SGHRS and CDR2 is YFSETQ. V dropped 3 bases and J dropped 6; count of bases not matched to a gene: 7. Sequences were obtained from axillary lymph node tissue. The source of this sequence is a female donor with breast cancer. Some clones in this sample may be carry-over from other donors' samples. The gene calls are TRBV5-1 and TRBJ2-7; TRBD2 matches 15 bases. This CDR3 reads CASSSGLAGGPSEQYF. Here the CDR3 DNA reads TGCGCCAGCAGCTCAGGACTAGCGGGAGGGCCCTCCGAGCAGTACTTC. The variable domain in full, completed from reference TRBV5-1 and TRBJ2-7, reads KAGVTQTPRYLIKTRGQQVTLSCSPISGHRSVSWYQQTPGQGLQFLFEYFSETQRNKGNFPGRFSGRQFSNSRSEMNVSTLELGDSALYLCASSSGLAGGPSEQYFGPGTRLTVT.